This T cell receptor beta chain is from a study of T-cell memory formation after mild COVID-19. Study background: Each donor largely had its own TCR clusters. Study-wide findings and caveats: Second-wave clones with a day 37 peak had unconfirmed SARS-CoV-2 specificity.

As for this clonotype: Its antigen is as yet unknown.

TCRdb reanalysed the 5' RACE reads using MiXCR and keeps one entry per CDR3 protein. This sample has 290,000 or so distinct CDR3 sequences; roughly 19% occur once, and the top ten carry more than 20%. Input material: PBMCs or a T cell subset sorted from them (not recorded which). The sequence was collected from a man aged 18 to 30 who had mild COVID-19 (a few samples of this study predate the infection). Cell type and time point are not known.

The DNA for the CDR3 is TGTGCCAGCAGCTTACCCGGGCTCGGCTATGGCTACACCTTC. It encodes CASSLPGLGYGYTF. The chain couples TRBV11-2 to TRBJ1-2; D call uncertain. The length of the CDR3 is 14 residues. V was pared by 2 bases and J by 4 bases, with 11 bases between. CDR1 and CDR2 from the germline V gene are SGHAT and FQNNGV.